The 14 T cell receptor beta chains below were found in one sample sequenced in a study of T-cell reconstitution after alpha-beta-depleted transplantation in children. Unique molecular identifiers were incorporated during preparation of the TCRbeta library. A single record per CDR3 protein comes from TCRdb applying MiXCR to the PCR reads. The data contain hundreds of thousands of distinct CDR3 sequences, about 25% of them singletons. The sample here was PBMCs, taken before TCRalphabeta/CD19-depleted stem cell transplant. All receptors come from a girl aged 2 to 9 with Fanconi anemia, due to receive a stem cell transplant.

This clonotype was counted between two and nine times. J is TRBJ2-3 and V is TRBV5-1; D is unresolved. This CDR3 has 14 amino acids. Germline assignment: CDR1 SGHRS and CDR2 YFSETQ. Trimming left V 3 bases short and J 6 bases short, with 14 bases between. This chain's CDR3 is CASSSLEPADTQYF. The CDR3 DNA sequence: TGCGCCAGCAGCTCGTTGGAGCCCGCGGATACGCAGTATTTT.

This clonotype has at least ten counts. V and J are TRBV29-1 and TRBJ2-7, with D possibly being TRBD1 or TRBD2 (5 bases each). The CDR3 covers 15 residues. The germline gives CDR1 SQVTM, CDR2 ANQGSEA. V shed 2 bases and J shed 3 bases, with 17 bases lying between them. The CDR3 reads CSVENPWGSDYEQYF. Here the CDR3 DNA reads TGCAGCGTTGAAAACCCCTGGGGGTCTGACTACGAGCAGTACTTC.

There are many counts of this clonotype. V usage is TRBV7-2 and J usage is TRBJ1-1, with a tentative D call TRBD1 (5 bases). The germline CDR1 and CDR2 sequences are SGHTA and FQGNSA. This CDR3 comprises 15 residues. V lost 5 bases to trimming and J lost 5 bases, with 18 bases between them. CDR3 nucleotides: TGTGCCAGCAGCGGCAGCCGTCGGGGGGGAACTGAAGCTTTCTTT. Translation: CASSGSRRGGTEAFF.

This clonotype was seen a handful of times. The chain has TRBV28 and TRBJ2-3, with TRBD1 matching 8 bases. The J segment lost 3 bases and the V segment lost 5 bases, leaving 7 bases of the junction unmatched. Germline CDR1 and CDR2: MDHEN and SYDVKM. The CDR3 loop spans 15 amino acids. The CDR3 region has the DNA TGTGCCAGCAGTATACAGGGGGTGATAACAGATACGCAGTATTTT. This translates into CASSIQGVITDTQYF.

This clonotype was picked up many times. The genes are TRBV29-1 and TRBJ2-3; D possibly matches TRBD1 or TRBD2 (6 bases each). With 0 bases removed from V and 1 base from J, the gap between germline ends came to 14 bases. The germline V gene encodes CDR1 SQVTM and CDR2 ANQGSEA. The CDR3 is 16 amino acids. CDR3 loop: CSVEDLMGGGTDTQYF. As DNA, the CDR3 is TGCAGCGTTGAAGATCTTATGGGGGGCGGCACAGATACGCAGTATTTT.

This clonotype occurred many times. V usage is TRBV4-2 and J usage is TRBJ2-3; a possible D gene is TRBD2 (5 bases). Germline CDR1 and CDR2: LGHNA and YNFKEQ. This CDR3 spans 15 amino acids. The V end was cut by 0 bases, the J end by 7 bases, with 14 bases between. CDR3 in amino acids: CASSQDGLISYTQYF. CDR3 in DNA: TGTGCCAGCAGCCAAGACGGACTTATATCATATACGCAGTATTTT.

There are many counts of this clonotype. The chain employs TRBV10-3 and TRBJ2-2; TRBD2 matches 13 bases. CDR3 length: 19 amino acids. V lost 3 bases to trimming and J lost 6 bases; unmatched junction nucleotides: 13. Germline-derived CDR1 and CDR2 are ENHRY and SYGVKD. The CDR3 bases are TGTGCCATCAGTGACTTGGGACTAGCGGGAATGCGGGGGGCCGGGGAGCTGTTTTTT. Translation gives CAISDLGLAGMRGAGELFF.

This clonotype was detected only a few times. The CDR3: CASSTGTIFYEQYF. The CDR3, as DNA: TGTGCCAGCAGTACAGGGACTATCTTCTACGAGCAGTACTTC. The chain recombines TRBV6-1 with TRBJ2-7, with D maybe TRBD2 (7 bases). Trimming removed 5 bases from V and 3 bases from J, with 14 bases in between. The CDR3 runs 14 residues. CDR1 is MNHNS and CDR2 is SASEGT in the germline V gene.

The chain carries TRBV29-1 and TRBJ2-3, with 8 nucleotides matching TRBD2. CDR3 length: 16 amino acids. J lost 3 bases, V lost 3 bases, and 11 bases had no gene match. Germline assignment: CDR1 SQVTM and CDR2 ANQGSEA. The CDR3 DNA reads TGCAGCGTTGACACTTATGGGACTAGAGGGACAGATACGCAGTATTTT. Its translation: CSVDTYGTRGTDTQYF.

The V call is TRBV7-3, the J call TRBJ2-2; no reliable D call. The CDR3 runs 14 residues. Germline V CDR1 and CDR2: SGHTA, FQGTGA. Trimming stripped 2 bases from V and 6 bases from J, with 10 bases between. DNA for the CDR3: TGTGCCAGCAGCTTATCCATGGTGGCCGGGGAGCTGTTTTTT. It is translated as CASSLSMVAGELFF.

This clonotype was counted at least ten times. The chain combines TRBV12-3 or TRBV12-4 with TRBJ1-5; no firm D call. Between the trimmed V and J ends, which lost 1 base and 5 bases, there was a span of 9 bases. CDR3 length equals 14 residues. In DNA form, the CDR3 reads TGTGCCAGCAGTTTAGGTCCATCCCATCAGCCCCAGCATTTT. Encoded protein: CASSLGPSHQPQHF.

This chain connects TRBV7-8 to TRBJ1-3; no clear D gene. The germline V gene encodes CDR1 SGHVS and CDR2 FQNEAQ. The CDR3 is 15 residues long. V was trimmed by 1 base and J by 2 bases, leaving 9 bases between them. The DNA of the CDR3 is TGTGCCAGCAGCTTAGGGTCGACGCCTGGAAACACCATATATTTT. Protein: CASSLGSTPGNTIYF. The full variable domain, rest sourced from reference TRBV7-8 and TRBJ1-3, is GAGVSQSPRYKVAKRGQDVALRCDPISGHVSLFWYQQALGQGPEFLTYFQNEAQLDKSGLPSDRFFAERPEGSVSTLKIQRTQQEDSAVYLCASSLGSTPGNTIYFGEGSWLTVV.

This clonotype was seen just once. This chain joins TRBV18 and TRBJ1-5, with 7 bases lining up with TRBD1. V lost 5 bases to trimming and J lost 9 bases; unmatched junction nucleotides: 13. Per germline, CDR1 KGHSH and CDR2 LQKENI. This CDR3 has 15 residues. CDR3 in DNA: TGTGCCAGCTCATCTAACCGGGACAGCCTCTGGCCCCAGCATTTT. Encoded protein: CASSSNRDSLWPQHF.

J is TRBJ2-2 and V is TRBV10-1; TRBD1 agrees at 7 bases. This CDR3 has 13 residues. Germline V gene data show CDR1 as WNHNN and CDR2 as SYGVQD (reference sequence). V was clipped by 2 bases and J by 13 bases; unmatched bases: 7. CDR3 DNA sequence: TGCGCCAGCAGTGAGGTCGTACAGGGGCGGCTGTTTTTT. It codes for CASSEVVQGRLFF.